Given below is one T cell receptor beta chain in context. Its target is unknown. The record originates from a study of cytomegalovirus exposure and HLA in healthy donors. Study-wide background: Earlier sequencing of 200 million or so T cells yielded 100 million to 120 million unique TCR beta sequences.

It was with 60 Vbeta and 13 Jbeta primers that the PCR ran. Profiled with immunoSEQ multiplex PCR; TCRdb holds only in-frame clones, not every one. The data contain about 150,000 clones, around 79% of them singletons. Regarding the study as a whole: TRBV6-2, TRBV6-3 and some other V segments were unresolvable in 87-base-pair reads. Being productive about 90% or about 30% of the time was typical of most TCR beta V segments in an earlier analysis.

CDR1 is SGHRS, CDR2 YFSETQ, per germline. V was cut by 3 bases and J by 8 bases, with 14 bases left in between. The CDR3 sequence is 13 residues long. This TCR derives from a man between 40 and 49 years old in good health and CMV-seropositive. This chain uses TRBV5-1 with TRBJ1-1, with a weak D call TRBD1 (6 bases). The sequencing input was PBMCs. CDR3 sequence: CASSWAEDREAFF. The CDR3 DNA sequence: TGCGCCAGCAGCTGGGCAGAGGACAGAGAAGCTTTCTTT.